The next 20 T cell receptor beta chains were all read from a single sample in a study of cytomegalovirus exposure and HLA in healthy donors. In the PCR, 60 Vbeta and 13 Jbeta primers were used. Generated by immunoSEQ multiplex PCR, the TCRdb table keeps only in-frame clones and is missing some. The sample has about 160,000 clones; 70% to 90% are singletons. The source material was PBMCs. All receptors come from a young man in good health and CMV-seropositive.

This clone was picked up one time. The chain recombines TRBV27 with TRBJ2-2, with D maybe TRBD1 (5 bases). Trimming stripped 5 bases from V and 2 bases from J, with 15 bases between. Germline V lookup: CDR1 MNHEY, CDR2 SMNVEV (reference sequence). This CDR3 comprises 16 residues. The CDR3, as DNA: TGTGCCAGCAGTCCACGGACACCTCGTAACACCGGGGAGCTGTTTTTT. Amino acids: CASSPRTPRNTGELFF.

The genes are TRBV7-2 and TRBJ2-7; 10 bases match TRBD1. The germline gives CDR1 SGHTA, CDR2 FQGNSA. V lost 5 bases and J lost 4; bases outside the gene matches: 8. The CDR3 totals 15 residues. The CDR3 sequence: CASSPGDRGSYEQYF. Here the CDR3 DNA reads TGTGCCAGCAGCCCAGGGGACAGGGGTTCTTACGAGCAGTACTTC. The full variable domain, its missing parts supplied by reference TRBV7-2 and TRBJ2-7, is GAGVSQSPSNKVTEKGKDVELRCDPISGHTALYWYRQSLGQGLEFLIYFQGNSAPDKSGLPSDRFSAERTGGSVSTLTIQRTQQEDSAVYLCASSPGDRGSYEQYFGPGTRLTVT.

The chain uses TRBV7-8 and TRBJ2-5; D uncertain. The ends were cut back, 1 base at V and 2 bases at J, with 8 bases in the middle. The V gene's germline CDR1 is SGHVS and CDR2 FQNEAQ. CDR3 length: 14 residues. CDR3 in amino acids: CASSLERLQETQYF. The CDR3 bases are TGTGCCAGCAGCTTAGAGAGGCTACAAGAGACCCAGTACTTC.

The chain joins TRBV19 to TRBJ2-1; D is ambiguous. V was clipped by 5 bases and J by 4 bases, with 15 bases between them. The CDR3 covers 15 residues. Germline V gene data show CDR1 as LNHDA and CDR2 as SQIVND (reference sequence). The CDR3 nucleotides are TGTGCCAGTAGTGCCTCTGACGGGTCGTACAATGAGCAGTTCTTC. Its protein product is CASSASDGSYNEQFF.

V usage is TRBV11-2 and J usage is TRBJ1-5, with unresolved D. V lost 3 bases to trimming and J lost 4 bases, with 10 bases between them. From germline, CDR1 is SGHAT and CDR2 FQNNGV. This CDR3 has 14 amino acids. The CDR3 protein is CASSFSDGNQPQHF. CDR3 in DNA: TGTGCCAGCAGCTTCTCCGACGGGAATCAGCCCCAGCATTTT.

This sequence joins TRBV27 and TRBJ2-3, with TRBD2 identical over 11 bases. V dropped 5 bases and J dropped 0; count of bases not matched to a gene: 13. The CDR3 sequence is 19 residues long. Germline CDR1 reads MNHEY; CDR2 reads SMNVEV (reference sequence). In DNA, the CDR3 is TGTGCCAGCAGTATGGGGGGGGGACTAGCGGCGAGTAGCACAGATACGCAGTATTTT. This codes for CASSMGGGLAASSTDTQYF.

The chain recombines TRBV30 with TRBJ2-7; D call uncertain. The CDR3 runs to 11 residues. CDR1 is GTSNPN and CDR2 is SVGIG in the germline V gene (reference sequence). Deletions cut 5 bases from V and 3 bases from J, with 8 bases between. CDR3 residues: CAWGQRYEQYF. CDR3 nucleotide sequence: TGTGCCTGGGGCCAACGCTACGAGCAGTACTTC. The full variable domain, its missing parts supplied by reference TRBV30 and TRBJ2-7, is SQTIHQWPATLVQPVGSPLSLECTVEGTSNPNLYWYRQAAGRGLQLLFYSVGIGQISSEVPQNLSASRPQDRQFILSSKKLLLSDSGFYLCAWGQRYEQYFGPGTRLTVT.

This rearrangement joins TRBV29-1 to TRBJ1-1; D is uncertain. This CDR3 has 13 amino acids. CDR1 and CDR2 (germline): SQVTM, ANQGSEA. V was cut by 3 bases and J by 5 bases, with 13 bases left in between. The CDR3 bases are TGCAGCGTTGATTATCAGGCGGGGACTGAAGCTTTCTTT. Protein product: CSVDYQAGTEAFF.

J is TRBJ1-1 and V is TRBV7-3; TRBD1 might be the D (6 bases). The germline V gene encodes CDR1 SGHTA and CDR2 FQGTGA. V was cut by 3 bases and J by 2 bases, with 7 bases left in between. This CDR3 spans 13 amino acids. The CDR3 DNA follows: TGTGCCAGCAGCTTGGGACACAACACTGAAGCTTTCTTT. This sequence encodes CASSLGHNTEAFF.

The chain recombines TRBV29-1 with TRBJ1-4; perhaps TRBD1 as D (5 bases). V gave up 1 base and J gave up 4 bases, with 7 bases separating them. The CDR3 covers 13 residues. Germline V gene lookup returns CDR1 SQVTM and CDR2 ANQGSEA. In DNA form, the CDR3 reads TGCAGCGTTGAAGCAGACAGTAATGAAAAACTGTTTTTT. Translating it yields CSVEADSNEKLFF.

The chain joins TRBV29-1 to TRBJ2-1; 7 bases align to TRBD1. There are 15 residues in the CDR3. Germline CDR1 reads SQVTM; CDR2 reads ANQGSEA. V shed 3 bases and J 12 bases; nucleotides not matched to a gene: 17. CDR3 DNA sequence: TGCAGCGTTGACCTTGACAGGGAAATTAGGTCGGGGCAGTTCTTC. Translating gives CSVDLDREIRSGQFF.

The rearrangement uses TRBV5-6 and TRBJ1-1, with D hard to call. There are 14 residues in the CDR3. V gave up 6 bases and J gave up 1 base, with 13 bases separating them. The germline V gene encodes CDR1 SGHDT and CDR2 YYEEEE. CDR3 in amino acids: CASTTQVGNTEAFF. In DNA, the CDR3 is TGTGCCAGCACCACCCAGGTCGGGAACACTGAAGCTTTCTTT.

The chain employs TRBV18 and TRBJ1-6; perhaps TRBD1 as D (5 bases). Germline assignment: CDR1 KGHSH and CDR2 LQKENI. The CDR3 is 14 residues long. V shed 4 bases and J shed 5 bases, with 9 bases lying between them. For the CDR3, the DNA is TGTGCCAGCTCACTGGACATAGATAATTCACCCCTCCACTTT. It yields the protein CASSLDIDNSPLHF.

The V call is TRBV6-5, the J call TRBJ2-5, with 8 bases lining up with TRBD2. Germline V CDR1 and CDR2: MNHEY, SVGAGI. The CDR3 runs to 14 residues. Trimming at V came to 5 bases and at J to 5 bases, leaving 7 bases not matched to a gene. The CDR3 DNA sequence: TGTGCCAGCAGTGGGGCCACTAGCGGCGAGACCCAGTACTTC. Residues: CASSGATSGETQYF.

The chain combines TRBV6-1 with TRBJ2-1, with no clear D. The CDR3 runs 16 residues. The V end was cut by 3 bases, the J end by 5 bases, with 17 bases between. The germline CDR1 and CDR2 sequences are MNHNS and SASEGT. CDR3 nucleotide sequence: TGTGCCAGCAGTGATTTATTGGATCGACTGAACAATGAGCAGTTCTTC. Translated, it gives CASSDLLDRLNNEQFF.

The chain carries TRBV6-5 and TRBJ2-7; possible D gene TRBD2, 7 bases. CDR1 is MNHEY and CDR2 is SVGAGI in the germline V gene. The ends were cut back, 6 bases at V and 2 bases at J, with 14 bases in the middle. This CDR3 region has 14 residues. Written as DNA, the CDR3 is TGTGCCAGCAGGGACGAGGGGGGGGCCTACGAGCAGTACTTC. It translates to CASRDEGGAYEQYF.

The CDR3: CASSTMGLAGGGEQFF. The DNA of the CDR3 is TGTGCCAGCAGCACTATGGGACTAGCGGGGGGAGGTGAGCAGTTCTTC. The rearrangement uses TRBV7-9 and TRBJ2-1; TRBD2 agrees at 15 bases. Germline trimming cut 5 bases from V and 9 bases from J; bases unmatched to any gene: 8. The germline CDR1 and CDR2 sequences are SEHNR and FQNEAQ (reference sequence). CDR3 length equals 16 residues. Supplemented by reference TRBV7-9 and TRBJ2-1, the full variable domain reads DTGVSQNPRHKITKRGQNVTFRCDPISEHNRLYWYRQTLGQGPEFLTYFQNEAQLEKSRLLSDRFSAERPKGSFSTLEIQRTEQGDSAMYLCASSTMGLAGGGEQFFGPGTRLTVL.

The chain employs TRBV6-6 and TRBJ1-5; the D gene is possibly TRBD1 (5 bases). From germline, CDR1 is MNHNY and CDR2 SVGAGI (reference sequence). Trimming left V 2 bases short and J 11 bases short, with 10 bases between. The CDR3 loop spans 12 amino acids. Here the CDR3 DNA reads TGTGCCAGCAGTTACGGGGGGGATACCCAGCATTTT. Its protein product is CASSYGGDTQHF.

The chain combines TRBV2 with TRBJ2-1, with TRBD1 identical over 7 bases. The length of the CDR3 is 16 residues. Per the germline V gene, CDR1 is SNHLY and CDR2 is FYNNEI. V dropped 7 bases and J dropped 0; count of bases not matched to a gene: 9. As DNA, the CDR3 is TGTGCCAGCACAACGTCTGGGACAGACTCCTACAATGAGCAGTTCTTC. As protein: CASTTSGTDSYNEQFF.

CDR3 in DNA: TGTGCCAGCAGCCAAGATAAGGGGGTCTCTGGAAACACCATATATTTT. This encodes CASSQDKGVSGNTIYF. The rearrangement joins TRBV4-2 to TRBJ1-3; TRBD1 is a possible D gene (6 bases). The CDR3 spans 16 residues. Per the germline V gene, CDR1 is LGHNA and CDR2 is YNFKEQ. V was pared by 0 bases and J by 0 bases, with 9 bases between.